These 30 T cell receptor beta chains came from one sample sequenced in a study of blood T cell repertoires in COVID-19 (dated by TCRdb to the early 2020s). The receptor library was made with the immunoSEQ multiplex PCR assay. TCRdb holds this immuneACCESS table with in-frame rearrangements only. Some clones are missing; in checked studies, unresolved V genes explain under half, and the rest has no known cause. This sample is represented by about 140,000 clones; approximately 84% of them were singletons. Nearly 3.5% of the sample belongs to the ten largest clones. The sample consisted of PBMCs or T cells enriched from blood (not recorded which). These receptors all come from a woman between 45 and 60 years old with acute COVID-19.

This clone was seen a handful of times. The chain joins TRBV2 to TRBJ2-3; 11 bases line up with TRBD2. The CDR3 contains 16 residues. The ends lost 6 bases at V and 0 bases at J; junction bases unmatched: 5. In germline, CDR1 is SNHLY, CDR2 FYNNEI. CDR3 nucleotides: TGTGCCAGCAGGGGACTAGCGGAGCCTAGCACAGATACGCAGTATTTT. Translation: CASRGLAEPSTDTQYF. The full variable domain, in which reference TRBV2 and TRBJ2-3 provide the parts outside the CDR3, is EPEVTQTPSHQVTQMGQEVILRCVPISNHLYFYWYRQILGQKVEFLVSFYNNEISEKSEIFDDQFSVERPDGSNFTLKIRSTKLEDSAMYFCASRGLAEPSTDTQYFGPGTRLTVL.

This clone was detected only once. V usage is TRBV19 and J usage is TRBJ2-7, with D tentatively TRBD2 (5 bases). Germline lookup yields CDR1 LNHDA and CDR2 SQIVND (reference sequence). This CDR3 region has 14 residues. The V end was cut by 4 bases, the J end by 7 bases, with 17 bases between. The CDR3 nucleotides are TGTGCCAGTAGTACACAAGCGGCAGCAGGTGAGCAGTACTTC. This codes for CASSTQAAAGEQYF.

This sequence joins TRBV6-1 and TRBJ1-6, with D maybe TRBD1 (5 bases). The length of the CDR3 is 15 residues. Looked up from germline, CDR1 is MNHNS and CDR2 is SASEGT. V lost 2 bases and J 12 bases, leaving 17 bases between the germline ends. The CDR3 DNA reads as TGTGCCAGCAGTGAAATCGGACACAATTCCATACCCCTCCACTTT. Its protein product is CASSEIGHNSIPLHF.

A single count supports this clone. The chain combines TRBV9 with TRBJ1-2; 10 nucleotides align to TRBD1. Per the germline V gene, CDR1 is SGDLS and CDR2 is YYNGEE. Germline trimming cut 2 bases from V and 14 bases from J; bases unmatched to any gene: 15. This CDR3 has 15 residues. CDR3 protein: CASSVENWGQGKKTF. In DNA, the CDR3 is TGTGCCAGCAGCGTTGAAAATTGGGGACAGGGGAAGAAAACCTTC.

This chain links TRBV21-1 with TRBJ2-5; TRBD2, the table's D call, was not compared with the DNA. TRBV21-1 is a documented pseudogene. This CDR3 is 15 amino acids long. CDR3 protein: CASSKAQRLQETQYF. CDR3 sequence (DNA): TGTGCCAGCAGCAAAGCGCAGCGGCTGCAAGAGACCCAGTACTTC.

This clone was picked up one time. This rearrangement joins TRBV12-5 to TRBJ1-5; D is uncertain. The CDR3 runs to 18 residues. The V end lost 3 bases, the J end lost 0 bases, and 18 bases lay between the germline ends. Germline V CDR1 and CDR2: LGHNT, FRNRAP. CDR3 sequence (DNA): TGTGCTAGTGGTTTCAGACGACTACAGCGTGATAGCAATCAGCCCCAGCATTTT. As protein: CASGFRRLQRDSNQPQHF.

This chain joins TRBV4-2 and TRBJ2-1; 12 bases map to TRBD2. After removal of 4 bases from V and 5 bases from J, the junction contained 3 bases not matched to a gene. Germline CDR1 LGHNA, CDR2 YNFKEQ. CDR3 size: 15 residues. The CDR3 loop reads CASSRTSGNDNEQFF. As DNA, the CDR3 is TGTGCCAGCAGCCGGACTAGCGGGAACGACAATGAGCAGTTCTTC.

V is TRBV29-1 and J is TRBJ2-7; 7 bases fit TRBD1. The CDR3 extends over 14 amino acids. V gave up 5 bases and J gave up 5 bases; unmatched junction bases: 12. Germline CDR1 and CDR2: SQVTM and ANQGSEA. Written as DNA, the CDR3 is TGCAGCGTTTCAAGACAGGGCCTCGGCAACGAGCAGTACTTC. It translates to CSVSRQGLGNEQYF.

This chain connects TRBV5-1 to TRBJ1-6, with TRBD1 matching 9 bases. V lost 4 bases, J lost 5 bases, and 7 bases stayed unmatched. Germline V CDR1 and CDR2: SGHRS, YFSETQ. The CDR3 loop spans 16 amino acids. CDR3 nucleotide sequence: TGCGCCAGCAGCGAGCGGACAGGGGCTGATAATTCACCCCTCCACTTT. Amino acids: CASSERTGADNSPLHF.

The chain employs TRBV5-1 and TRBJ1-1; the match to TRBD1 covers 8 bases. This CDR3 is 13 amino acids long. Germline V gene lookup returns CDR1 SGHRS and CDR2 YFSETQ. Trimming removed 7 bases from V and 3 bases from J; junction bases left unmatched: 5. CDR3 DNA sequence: TGCGCCAGCGGGGGACAGGAGGACACTGAAGCTTTCTTT. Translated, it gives CASGGQEDTEAFF.

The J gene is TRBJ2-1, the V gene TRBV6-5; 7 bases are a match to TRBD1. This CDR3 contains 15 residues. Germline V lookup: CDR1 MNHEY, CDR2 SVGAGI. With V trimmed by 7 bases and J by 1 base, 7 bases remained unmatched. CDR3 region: CASINRDSSYNEQFF. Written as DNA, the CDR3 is TGTGCCAGCATTAACCGGGACAGTTCCTACAATGAGCAGTTCTTC.

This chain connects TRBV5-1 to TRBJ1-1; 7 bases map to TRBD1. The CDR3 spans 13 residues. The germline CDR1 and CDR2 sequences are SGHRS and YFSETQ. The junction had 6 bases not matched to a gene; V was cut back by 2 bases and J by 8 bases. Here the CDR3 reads CASSFTGAPEAFF. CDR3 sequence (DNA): TGCGCCAGCAGCTTTACAGGGGCGCCCGAAGCTTTCTTT.

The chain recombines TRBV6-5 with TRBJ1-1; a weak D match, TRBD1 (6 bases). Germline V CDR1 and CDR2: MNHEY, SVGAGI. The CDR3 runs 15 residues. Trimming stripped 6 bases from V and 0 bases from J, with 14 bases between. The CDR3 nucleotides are TGTGCCAGCAGACCAGCGGGGGGGCTGAACACTGAAGCTTTCTTT. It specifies CASRPAGGLNTEAFF.

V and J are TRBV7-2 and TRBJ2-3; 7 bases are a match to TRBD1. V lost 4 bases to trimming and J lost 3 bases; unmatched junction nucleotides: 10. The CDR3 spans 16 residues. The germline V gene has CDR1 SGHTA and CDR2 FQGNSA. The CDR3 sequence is CASSSRGAGGTDTQYF. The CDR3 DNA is TGTGCCAGCAGCTCCCGAGGGGCAGGGGGTACAGATACGCAGTATTTT.

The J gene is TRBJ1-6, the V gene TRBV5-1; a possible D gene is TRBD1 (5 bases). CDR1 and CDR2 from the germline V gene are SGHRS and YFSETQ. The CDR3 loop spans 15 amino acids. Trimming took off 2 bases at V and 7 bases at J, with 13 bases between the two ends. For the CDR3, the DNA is TGCGCCAGCAGCTTCGACAGTTTAGGAAATTCACCCCTCCACTTT. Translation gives CASSFDSLGNSPLHF. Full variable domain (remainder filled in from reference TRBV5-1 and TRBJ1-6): KAGVTQTPRYLIKTRGQQVTLSCSPISGHRSVSWYQQTPGQGLQFLFEYFSETQRNKGNFPGRFSGRQFSNSRSEMNVSTLELGDSALYLCASSFDSLGNSPLHFGNGTRLTVT.

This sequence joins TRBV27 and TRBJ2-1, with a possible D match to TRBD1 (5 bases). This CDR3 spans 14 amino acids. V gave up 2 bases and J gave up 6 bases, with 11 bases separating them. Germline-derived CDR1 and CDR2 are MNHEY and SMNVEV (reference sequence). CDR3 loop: CASSLERQGNEQFF. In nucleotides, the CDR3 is TGTGCCAGCAGTTTAGAACGGCAGGGCAATGAGCAGTTCTTC.

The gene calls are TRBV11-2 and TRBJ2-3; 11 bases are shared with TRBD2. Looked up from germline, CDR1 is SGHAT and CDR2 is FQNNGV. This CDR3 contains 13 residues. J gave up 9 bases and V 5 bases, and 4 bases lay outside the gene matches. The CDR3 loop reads CASSPGLAETQYF. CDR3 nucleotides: TGTGCCAGCAGCCCGGGACTAGCGGAAACGCAGTATTTT.

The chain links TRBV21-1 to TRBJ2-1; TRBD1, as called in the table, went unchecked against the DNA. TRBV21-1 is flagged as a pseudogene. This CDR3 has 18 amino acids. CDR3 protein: CASSKVHGDRARYNEQFF. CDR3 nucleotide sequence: TGTGCCAGCAGCAAAGTCCACGGGGACAGGGCTCGCTACAATGAGCAGTTCTTC.

CDR3 protein: CASSAPGQGNSPLHF. DNA for the CDR3: TGTGCCAGCAGCGCACCGGGACAGGGAAATTCACCCCTCCACTTT. The genes are TRBV9 and TRBJ1-6; 9 bases are shared with TRBD1. In germline, CDR1 is SGDLS, CDR2 YYNGEE. Trimming cost V 3 bases and J 7 bases; bases outside gene matches: 5. The CDR3 runs to 15 residues.

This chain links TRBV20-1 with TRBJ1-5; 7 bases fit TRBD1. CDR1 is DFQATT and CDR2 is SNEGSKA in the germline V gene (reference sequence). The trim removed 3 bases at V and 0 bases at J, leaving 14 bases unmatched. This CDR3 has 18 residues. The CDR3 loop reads CSASLQGPTFYSNQPQHF. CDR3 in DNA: TGCAGTGCTAGTCTACAGGGGCCCACTTTCTATAGCAATCAGCCCCAGCATTTT.

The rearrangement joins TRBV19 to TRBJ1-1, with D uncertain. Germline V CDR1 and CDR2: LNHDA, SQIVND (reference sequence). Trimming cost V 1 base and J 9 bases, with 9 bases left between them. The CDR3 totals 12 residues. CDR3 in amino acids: CASSIGAGKAFF. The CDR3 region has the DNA TGTGCCAGTAGTATAGGGGCGGGGAAAGCTTTCTTT.

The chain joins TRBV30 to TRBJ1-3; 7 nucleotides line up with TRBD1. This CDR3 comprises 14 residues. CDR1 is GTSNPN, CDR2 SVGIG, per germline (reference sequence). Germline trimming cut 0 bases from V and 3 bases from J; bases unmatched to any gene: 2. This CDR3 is CAWSVGQDGNTIYF. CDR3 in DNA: TGTGCCTGGAGTGTCGGACAGGATGGAAACACCATATATTTT.

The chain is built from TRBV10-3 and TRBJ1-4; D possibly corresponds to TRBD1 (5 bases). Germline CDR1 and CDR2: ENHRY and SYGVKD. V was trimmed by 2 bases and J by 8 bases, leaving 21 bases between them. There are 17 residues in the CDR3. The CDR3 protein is CAISEGQTGPREEKLFF. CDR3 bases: TGTGCCATCAGTGAGGGGCAAACAGGCCCCAGGGAAGAAAAACTGTTTTTT.

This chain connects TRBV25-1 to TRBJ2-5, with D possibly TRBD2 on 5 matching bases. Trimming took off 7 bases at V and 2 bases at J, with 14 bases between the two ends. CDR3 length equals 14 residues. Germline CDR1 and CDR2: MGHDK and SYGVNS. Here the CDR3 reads CASTPTREQETQYF. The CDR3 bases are TGTGCCAGCACCCCAACAAGGGAGCAAGAGACCCAGTACTTC.

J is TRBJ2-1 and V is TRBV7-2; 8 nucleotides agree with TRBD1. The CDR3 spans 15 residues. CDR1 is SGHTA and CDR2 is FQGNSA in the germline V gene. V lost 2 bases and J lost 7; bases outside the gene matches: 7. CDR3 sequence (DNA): TGTGCCAGCAGCTTAAAGTCAGGGGGCCGGAATGAGCAGTTCTTC. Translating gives CASSLKSGGRNEQFF.

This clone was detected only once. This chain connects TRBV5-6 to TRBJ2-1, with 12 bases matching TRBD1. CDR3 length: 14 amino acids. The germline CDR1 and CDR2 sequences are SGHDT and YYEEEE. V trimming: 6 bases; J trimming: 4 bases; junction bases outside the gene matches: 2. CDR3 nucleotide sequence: TGTGCCAGCAAGGGACAGGGGGCTTACAATGAGCAGTTCTTC. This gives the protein CASKGQGAYNEQFF.

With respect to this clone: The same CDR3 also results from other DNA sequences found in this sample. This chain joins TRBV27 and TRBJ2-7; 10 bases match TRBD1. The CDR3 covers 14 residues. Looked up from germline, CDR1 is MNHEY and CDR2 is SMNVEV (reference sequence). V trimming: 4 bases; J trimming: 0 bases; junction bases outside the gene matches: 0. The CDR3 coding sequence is TGTGCCAGCAGTTGGACAGGGGGCTCCTACGAGCAGTACTTC. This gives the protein CASSWTGGSYEQYF.

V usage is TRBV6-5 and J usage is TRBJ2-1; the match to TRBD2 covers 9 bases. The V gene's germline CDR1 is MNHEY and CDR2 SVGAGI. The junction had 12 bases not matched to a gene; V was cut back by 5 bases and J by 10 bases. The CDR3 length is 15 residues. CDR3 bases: TGTGCCAGCAGTCCCCAGTGGGTAGCGGGAGCGGAGCAGTTCTTC. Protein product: CASSPQWVAGAEQFF.

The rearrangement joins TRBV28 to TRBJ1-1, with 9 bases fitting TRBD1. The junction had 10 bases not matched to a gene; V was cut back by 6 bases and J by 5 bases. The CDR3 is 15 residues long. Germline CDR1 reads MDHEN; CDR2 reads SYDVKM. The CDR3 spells CASSGSRQGGTEAFF. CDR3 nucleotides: TGTGCCAGCAGCGGATCAAGACAGGGGGGGACTGAAGCTTTCTTT.

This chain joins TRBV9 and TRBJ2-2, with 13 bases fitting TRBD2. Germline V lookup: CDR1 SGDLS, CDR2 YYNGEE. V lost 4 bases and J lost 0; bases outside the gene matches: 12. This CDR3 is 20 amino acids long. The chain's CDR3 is CASSSSWGTSGKSNTGELFF. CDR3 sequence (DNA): TGTGCCAGCAGCTCATCGTGGGGGACTAGCGGGAAATCGAACACCGGGGAGCTGTTTTTT.